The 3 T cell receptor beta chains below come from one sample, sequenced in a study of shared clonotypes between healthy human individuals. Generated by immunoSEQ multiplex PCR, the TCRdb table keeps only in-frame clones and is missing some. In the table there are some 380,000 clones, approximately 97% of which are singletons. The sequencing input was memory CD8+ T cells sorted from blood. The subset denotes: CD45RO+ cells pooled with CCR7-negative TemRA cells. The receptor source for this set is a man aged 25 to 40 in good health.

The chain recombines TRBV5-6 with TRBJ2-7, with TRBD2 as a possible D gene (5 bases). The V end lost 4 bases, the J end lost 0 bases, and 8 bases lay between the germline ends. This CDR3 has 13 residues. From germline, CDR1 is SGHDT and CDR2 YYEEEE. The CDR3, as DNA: TGTGCCAGCAGCGCCGGACTCTCCTACGAGCAGTACTTC. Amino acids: CASSAGLSYEQYF.

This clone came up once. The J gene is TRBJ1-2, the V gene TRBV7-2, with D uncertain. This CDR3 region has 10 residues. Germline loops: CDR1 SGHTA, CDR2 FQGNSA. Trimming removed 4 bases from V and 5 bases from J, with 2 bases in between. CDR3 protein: CASSSYGYTF. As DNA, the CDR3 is TGTGCCAGCAGCTCTTATGGCTACACCTTC.

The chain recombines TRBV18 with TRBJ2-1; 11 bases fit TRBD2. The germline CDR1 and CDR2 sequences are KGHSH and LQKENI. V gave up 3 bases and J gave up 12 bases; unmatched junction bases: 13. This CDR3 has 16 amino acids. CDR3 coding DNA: TGTGCCAGCTCACCTCCGACTAGCGGGGACCGTAGTAGGCAGTTCTTC. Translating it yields CASSPPTSGDRSRQFF.